This T cell receptor (beta chain) derives from a study of graft-versus-host responses after intestinal transplantation. Turning to the study itself: Isolated intestinal, liver-intestinal, or multivisceral transplants were what recipients had. Anti-thymocyte globulin was used for induction in all recipients, who then took tacrolimus and steroids for 2 to 4 years. Study-wide results and caveats: There were GvH clones found in recipient marrow, and some of them appeared first in ileum or blood. Early post-transplant HvG declines were associated with peak circulating GvH clone levels.

Libraries were prepared by immunoSEQ multiplex PCR; TCRdb keeps only in-frame clonotypes and omits some of them. The sample has about 97,000 clones, roughly 91% seen once; the top ten hold under 0.2%. With respect to this clone: Its target is not known.

This CDR3 spans 14 amino acids. The V gene lost 2 bases and the J gene lost 3 bases, with 7 bases spanning the gap. Germline V gene lookup returns CDR1 LNHNV and CDR2 YYDKDF (reference sequence). The material was unstimulated CD4+ T cells sorted from spleen or lymph node cells, obtained before transplant. This chain connects TRBV15 to TRBJ1-4; D gene ambiguous. The TCR sequence derives from a human donor who was the organ donor for an intestinal transplant. Written as DNA, the CDR3 is TGTGCCACCAGCAGACTGTCTTCTAATGAAAAACTGTTTTTT. This sequence encodes CATSRLSSNEKLFF.